Here is one TCR beta chain with its context. The data are from a study of blood T cell repertoires in COVID-19. As for the study in general: Samples of COVID-19 (acute and convalescent) were obtained from the United States, Italy and Spain. PBMCs, B-cell-depleted T cells, or T cells provided the cDNA or gDNA that made up the material.

Original handling: Reference gene primer amplification in the assay estimated nucleated cell counts. Clones were read by immunoSEQ multiplex PCR, and TCRdb kept only the in-frame ones, dropping some. The D gene and trimming were derived from the DNA, and the V and J assignments and clone size from that table. In the table there are 200,000 to 250,000 clones, approximately 84% of which are singletons. Sequencing input: peripheral blood. The source is a man aged 50 or older with acute or convalescent COVID-19.

For the CDR3, the DNA is TGTGCCAGCAGCACTCGGGACAGGGAGAACACTGAAGCTTTCTTT. Its protein is CASSTRDRENTEAFF. This chain joins TRBV7-9 and TRBJ1-1, with 9 bases aligning to TRBD1. The V segment lost 5 bases and the J segment 1 base; nucleotides outside the gene matches: 5. CDR3 length: 15 residues. Germline loops: CDR1 SEHNR, CDR2 FQNEAQ (reference sequence).